This entry describes one TCR beta chain. Its specificity is unknown. The repertoire was sequenced with immunoSEQ multiplex PCR; TCRdb's copy has only in-frame clones and lacks some. The sample includes about 160,000 clones, roughly four fifths of them seen just once. This sample was included in a study of cytotoxic CD8 clonotypes in ibrutinib-treated CLL. Looking at the study overall: Response samples followed a median around 11 months of treatment, range 6 to 36. Mean per-sample yields comprised roughly 260,000 productive templates and 94,082 productive rearrangements. Regarding the study as a whole: Patients had baseline clonality above age-matched healthy donors, and this clonality moved with circulating CD8+ T-cell counts. Private clonotypes, not public ones, expanded at ibrutinib response.

The CDR3 has 14 residues. Trimming cost V 2 bases and J 3 bases, with 9 bases left between them. Germline lookup yields CDR1 SGHTA and CDR2 FQGNSA. Sequencing used PBMCs, obtained after 24 months of ibrutinib treatment. The gene calls are TRBV7-2 and TRBJ2-3; D may be TRBD2 (6 bases). This TCR came from a human donor with chronic lymphocytic leukemia. CDR3 in DNA: TGTGCCAGCAGCTTACCCGGGAGAACAGATACGCAGTATTTT. Translation gives CASSLPGRTDTQYF.